This TCR beta chain was obtained from a study of metastatic and nonmetastatic thyroid tumors (dated by TCRdb to 2019 to 2021). Broadly, across the study: Repertoires were compared across peripheral blood and tumor or nodule tissue samples from malignant and benign thyroid patients.

Receptor libraries were prepared by PCR. The sample was run on an Illumina HiSeq 4000. The TCR beta-chain CDR3 region of each patient was profiled by high-throughput sequencing. Regarding the original processing steps: CDR3 differences across clinicopathological groups were used to build a classifier for discriminating distant-metastatic papillary thyroid cancer patients. Repertoire diversity was assessed with the Shannon index, and tumor-blood repertoire similarity with the Morisita-Horn index. Using fastp at Q25 and MiXCR, TCRdb reprocessed the public reads and kept productive beta chains. TCRdb, not the authors, supplied the V and J calls. The sample table contains about 37,000 clones; only one count was recorded for less than 15% of them. Clones ranked in the top ten supply around 9.5% of the sample. This clone was seen many times. Its antigen is unknown. Given a much more abundant clone one base away, this may be a read error.

The full study reports these points: In both blood and tumor samples, malignant tumors were reported to have significantly higher TCR beta diversity than benign nodules.

From its cysteine to its phenylalanine, the CDR3 spans 12 amino acids. The DNA shown is the 36-base CDR3, in frame from base 1. The germline V gene (reference sequence) gives CDR1 as LNHDA and CDR2 as SQIVND. Before undergoing thyroid surgery, none of the patients had been given any kind of treatment. Using T-cell receptor beta sequencing, the study looked back at clinical samples from patients collected from the early 2010s to the late 2010s. This sequence uses TRBV19 and TRBJ2-2, with the identity of the D gene unclear. The receptor comes from a female donor with papillary thyroid cancer or a benign thyroid nodule (not recorded which). Some clones in this sample may be carry-over from other donors' samples. Sequencing input: blood. DNA sequence: TGTGCGACATCGGTCGTCACCGGGGAGCTGTTTTTT. Its protein reads: CATSVVTGELFF.